Reported below is one T cell receptor beta chain. Its antigen has not been determined. Per-base qualities were not stored, and no clone one base away is much larger. This specimen comes from a study of blood T cell repertoires in COVID-19 (dated by TCRdb to 2020 to 2022). Regarding the study in general: Samples covering the acute and convalescent phases of COVID-19 were provided by collaborators in the United States, Italy and Spain. The prospective study material was composed of cDNA or gDNA derived from T cells, B-cell-depleted T cells, or PBMCs. Deeply sampled blood TCRbeta repertoires from subjects exposed to, actively infected with, or recovered from COVID-19 were included in the dataset. A freely available public database, intended as a resource for researchers studying the immune response to SARS-CoV-2, is where the repertoires were released. Samples came from the ongoing ImmuneRACE study (first 160 participants) plus 1,254 subjects from 6 global collaborators. Nearly every sample came with metadata listing a de-identified subject ID, COVID-19 status, age in years and sex. Where available, HLA class I and class II types were obtained from metadata supplied by the sample provider rather than from assay-based typing. What the authors observed across the whole study: Clinical and demographic metadata were provided uncurated, with the amount varying by source and participant.

TCRbeta CDR3 regions were amplified from genomic DNA using the immunoSEQ Assay, a bias-controlled multiplex PCR. The original pipeline was this. Within the assay, amplification of reference gene primers was used to estimate how many nucleated cells each sample contained. Sequence reads were collapsed and filtered to measure the absolute abundance of every unique TCRbeta CDR3 rearrangement. For each sample, productive Simpson clonality was calculated as the square root of Simpson's diversity index across productive rearrangements. TCRdb took over this immuneACCESS table, retaining in-frame rearrangements with V and J assigned. Such tables are incomplete; in checked studies, under half of the missing clones stem from an unresolved V gene, and the remainder is unexplained. The V and J calls and clone size come from that table; D and trimming were worked out from the DNA. Here the sample has about 260,000 clones; 88% occur a single time. 0.7% of the sample comes from the top ten.

Each collaborating institution followed its own protocols to collect whole blood in K2EDTA tubes. For TCRbeta analysis, collaborators shipped samples as frozen whole blood, isolated PBMCs, or DNA extracted from either of those sample types. Compared with germline, V lacks 6 bases and J lacks 3 bases; bases without a gene match: 2. Measured from the cysteine to the phenylalanine, the CDR3 is 13 residues long. Just CDR3 DNA is preserved here, 39 bases in frame from base 1. The TCR was taken from a human donor in a cohort sampled during active COVID-19. Source material: peripheral blood. The sequence links TRBV12-3 or TRBV12-4 to TRBJ2-3, with 8 junctional bases fitting TRBD1. The sequenced DNA: TGTGCCAGCAGAGGACAGGGAACAGATACGCAGTATTTT. Translated, this is CASRGQGTDTQYF.